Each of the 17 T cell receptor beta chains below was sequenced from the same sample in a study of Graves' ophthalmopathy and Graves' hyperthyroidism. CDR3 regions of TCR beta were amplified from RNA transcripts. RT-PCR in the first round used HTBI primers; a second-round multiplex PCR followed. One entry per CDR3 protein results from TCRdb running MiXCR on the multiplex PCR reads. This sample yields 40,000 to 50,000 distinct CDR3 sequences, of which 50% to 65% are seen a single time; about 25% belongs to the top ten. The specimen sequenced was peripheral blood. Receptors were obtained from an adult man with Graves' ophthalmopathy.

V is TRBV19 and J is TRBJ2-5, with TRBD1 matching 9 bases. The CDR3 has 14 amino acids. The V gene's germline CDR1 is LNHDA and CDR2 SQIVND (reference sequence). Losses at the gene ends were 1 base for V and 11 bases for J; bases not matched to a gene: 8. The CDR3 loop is CASSIANGQGHQYF. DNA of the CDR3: TGTGCCAGTAGTATAGCCAATGGACAGGGGCATCAGTACTTC.

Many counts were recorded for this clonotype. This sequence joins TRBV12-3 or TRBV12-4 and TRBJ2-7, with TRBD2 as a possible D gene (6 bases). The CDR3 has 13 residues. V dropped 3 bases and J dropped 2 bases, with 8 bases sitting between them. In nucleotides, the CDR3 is TGTGCCAGCAGTTTGGCGGGAACCTACGAGCAGTACTTC. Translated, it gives CASSLAGTYEQYF.

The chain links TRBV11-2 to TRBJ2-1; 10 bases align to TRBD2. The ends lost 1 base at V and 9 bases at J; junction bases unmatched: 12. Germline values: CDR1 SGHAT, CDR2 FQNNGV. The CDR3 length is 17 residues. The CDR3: CASSLGLAGGGRREQFF. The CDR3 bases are TGTGCCAGCAGCTTAGGATTAGCGGGAGGCGGGAGACGTGAGCAGTTCTTC.

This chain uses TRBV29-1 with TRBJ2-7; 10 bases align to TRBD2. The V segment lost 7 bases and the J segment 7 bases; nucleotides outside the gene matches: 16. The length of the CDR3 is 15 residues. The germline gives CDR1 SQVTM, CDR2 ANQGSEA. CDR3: CSANLSGGAGDEQYF. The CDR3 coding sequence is TGCAGCGCTAACCTAAGCGGGGGGGCCGGGGATGAGCAGTACTTC.

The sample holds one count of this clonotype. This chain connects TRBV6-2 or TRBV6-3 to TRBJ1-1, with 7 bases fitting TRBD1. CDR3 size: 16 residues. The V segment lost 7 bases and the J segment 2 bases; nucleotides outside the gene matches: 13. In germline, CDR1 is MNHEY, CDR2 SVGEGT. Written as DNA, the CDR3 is TGTGCCAGCATCGACCCCCGAGGGACAGTAAACACTGAAGCTTTCTTT. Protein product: CASIDPRGTVNTEAFF.

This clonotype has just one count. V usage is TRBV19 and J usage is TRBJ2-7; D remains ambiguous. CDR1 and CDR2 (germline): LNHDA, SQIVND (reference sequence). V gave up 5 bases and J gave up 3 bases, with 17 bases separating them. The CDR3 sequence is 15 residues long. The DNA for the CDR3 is TGTGCCAGTAGTCTCCGCCCCGACCCACTCTACGAGCAGTACTTC. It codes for CASSLRPDPLYEQYF.

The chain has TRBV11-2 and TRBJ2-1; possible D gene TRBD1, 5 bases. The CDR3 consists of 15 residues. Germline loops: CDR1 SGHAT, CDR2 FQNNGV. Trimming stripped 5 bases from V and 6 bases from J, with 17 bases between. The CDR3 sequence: CASSQGVGRPNEQFF. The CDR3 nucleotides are TGTGCCAGCAGCCAAGGGGTAGGGCGCCCCAATGAGCAGTTCTTC.

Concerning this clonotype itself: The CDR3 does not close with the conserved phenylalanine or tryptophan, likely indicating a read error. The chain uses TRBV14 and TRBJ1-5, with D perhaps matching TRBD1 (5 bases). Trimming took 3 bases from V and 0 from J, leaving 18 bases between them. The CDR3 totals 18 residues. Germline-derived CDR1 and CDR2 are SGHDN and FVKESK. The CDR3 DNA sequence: TGTGCCAGCAGCCACCCTATGGGGGGATCCGGTAGCAATCAGCCCCAGCATTTG. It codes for CASSHPMGGSGSNQPQHL.

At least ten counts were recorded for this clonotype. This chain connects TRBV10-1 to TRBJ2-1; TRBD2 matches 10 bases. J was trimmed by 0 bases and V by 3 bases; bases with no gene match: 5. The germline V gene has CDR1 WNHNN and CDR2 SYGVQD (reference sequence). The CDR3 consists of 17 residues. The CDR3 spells CASSEGSGGISYNEQFF. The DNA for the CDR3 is TGCGCCAGCAGTGAAGGTAGCGGGGGGATCTCCTACAATGAGCAGTTCTTC.

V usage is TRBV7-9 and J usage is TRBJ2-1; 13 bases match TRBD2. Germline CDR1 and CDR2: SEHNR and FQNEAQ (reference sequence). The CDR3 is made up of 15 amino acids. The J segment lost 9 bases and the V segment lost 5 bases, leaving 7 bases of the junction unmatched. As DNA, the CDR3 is TGTGCCAGCAGCATTACTAGCGGGAGGGCGAGTGAGCAGTTCTTC. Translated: CASSITSGRASEQFF.

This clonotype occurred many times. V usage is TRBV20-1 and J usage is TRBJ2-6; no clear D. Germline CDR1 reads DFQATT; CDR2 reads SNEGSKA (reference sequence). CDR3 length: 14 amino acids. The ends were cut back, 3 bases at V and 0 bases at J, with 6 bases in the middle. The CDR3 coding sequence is TGCAGTGCTAGTATCTTCTCTGGGGCCAACGTCCTGACTTTC. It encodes CSASIFSGANVLTF.

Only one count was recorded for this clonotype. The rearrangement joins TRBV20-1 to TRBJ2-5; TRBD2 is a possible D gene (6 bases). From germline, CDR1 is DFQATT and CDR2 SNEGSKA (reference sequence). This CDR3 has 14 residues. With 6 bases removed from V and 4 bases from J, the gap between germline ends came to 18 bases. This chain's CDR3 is CSALYRDFGETQYF. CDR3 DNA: TGCAGTGCCCTATACCGGGACTTTGGAGAGACCCAGTACTTC.

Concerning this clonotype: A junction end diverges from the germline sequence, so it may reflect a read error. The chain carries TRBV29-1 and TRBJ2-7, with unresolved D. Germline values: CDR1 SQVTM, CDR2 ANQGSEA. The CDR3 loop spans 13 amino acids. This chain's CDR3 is CSVEGTESYEEYF. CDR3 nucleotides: TGCAGCGTTGAAGGGACCGAATCCTACGAGGAGTACTTC.

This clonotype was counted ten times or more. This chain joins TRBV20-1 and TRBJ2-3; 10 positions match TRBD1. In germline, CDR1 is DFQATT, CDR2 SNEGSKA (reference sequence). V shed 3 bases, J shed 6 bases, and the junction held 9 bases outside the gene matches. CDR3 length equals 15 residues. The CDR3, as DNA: TGCAGTGCTAGCCGCGGGGGGACAGGGGATGATACGCAGTATTTT. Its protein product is CSASRGGTGDDTQYF.

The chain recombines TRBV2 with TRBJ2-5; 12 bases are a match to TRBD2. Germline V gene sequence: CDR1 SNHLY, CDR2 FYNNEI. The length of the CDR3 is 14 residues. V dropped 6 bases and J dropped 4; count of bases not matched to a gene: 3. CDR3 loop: CASRASGGAETQYF. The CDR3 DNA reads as TGTGCCAGCAGGGCTAGCGGGGGGGCAGAGACCCAGTACTTC.

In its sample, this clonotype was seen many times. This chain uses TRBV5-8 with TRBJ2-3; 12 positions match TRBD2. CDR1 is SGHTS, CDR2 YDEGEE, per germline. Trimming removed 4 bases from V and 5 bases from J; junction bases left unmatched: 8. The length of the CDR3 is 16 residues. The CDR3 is CASSATSGGHGDTQYF. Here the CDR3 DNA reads TGTGCCAGCAGCGCTACTAGCGGGGGGCATGGAGATACGCAGTATTTT.

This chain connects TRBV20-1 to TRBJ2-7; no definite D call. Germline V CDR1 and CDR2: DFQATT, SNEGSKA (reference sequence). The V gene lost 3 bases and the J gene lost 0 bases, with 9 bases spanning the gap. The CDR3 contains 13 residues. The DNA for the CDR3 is TGCAGTGCTAGCCACCATGACTCCTACGAGCAGTACTTC. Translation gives CSASHHDSYEQYF.